This entry lists 18 T cell receptor beta chains sequenced from one sample in a study of T cells in Graves' hyperthyroidism and ophthalmopathy. RNA transcripts served as the template for amplifying TCR beta CDR3 regions. The HTBI primer set was used in a first-round RT-PCR of the TCR CDR3. A single record per CDR3 protein comes from TCRdb applying MiXCR to the multiplex PCR reads. The sample lists roughly 710,000 distinct CDR3 sequences; over 35% were seen once. The sequenced sample was blood. The receptors were sampled from a woman aged 40 to 50 with Graves' hyperthyroidism.

The J gene is TRBJ2-7, the V gene TRBV30; 8 positions match TRBD2. Germline V gene lookup returns CDR1 GTSNPN and CDR2 SVGIG (reference sequence). Losses at the gene ends were 8 bases for V and 6 bases for J; bases not matched to a gene: 6. The CDR3 has 11 amino acids. CDR3 sequence (DNA): TGTGCCGGCGGGAGGAACGTCGAGCAGTACTTC. It translates to CAGGRNVEQYF.

The V gene is TRBV15, the J gene TRBJ1-1; possibly TRBD1 for D (6 bases). V shed 5 bases and J shed 7 bases, with 17 bases lying between them. Per germline, CDR1 LNHNV and CDR2 YYDKDF (reference sequence). The CDR3 has 14 residues. CDR3: CATSGLTGHYEAFF. The CDR3, as DNA: TGTGCCACCAGCGGCTTGACAGGACACTATGAAGCTTTCTTT.

The chain links TRBV20-1 to TRBJ1-2; D perhaps matches TRBD1 (6 bases). The V and J ends lost 0 bases and 4 bases respectively, with 15 bases between them. Germline assignment: CDR1 DFQATT and CDR2 SNEGSKA (reference sequence). The CDR3 is made up of 15 amino acids. The DNA of the CDR3 is TGCAGTGCTAGAGATTGGGGTCCAGGGGTCTATGGCTACACCTTC. Translated: CSARDWGPGVYGYTF.

The V call is TRBV12-3 or TRBV12-4, the J call TRBJ1-3; TRBD1 matches 7 bases. J was trimmed by 0 bases and V by 6 bases; bases with no gene match: 8. This CDR3 contains 16 residues. The CDR3 loop is CASRIGQARSGNTIYF. The CDR3 bases are TGTGCCAGCAGAATCGGACAGGCACGCTCTGGAAACACCATATATTTT.

The chain uses TRBV11-1 and TRBJ1-6; TRBD1 aligns across 10 bases. CDR1 and CDR2 (germline): SGHAT, FQDESV (reference sequence). The CDR3 is made up of 15 amino acids. J lost 11 bases, V lost 11 bases, and 15 bases had no gene match. The CDR3 is CAWSASTGGWAPLHF. CDR3 DNA: TGTGCCTGGAGTGCCTCGACAGGGGGCTGGGCACCCCTCCACTTT.

This clonotype has more than one count but fewer than ten. The chain joins TRBV5-6 to TRBJ1-1; D may be TRBD1 (5 bases). The CDR3 sequence is 17 residues long. The germline V and J ends were trimmed by 4 bases and 3 bases, with 22 bases remaining between them. Germline CDR1 SGHDT, CDR2 YYEEEE. Here the CDR3 reads CASSPGPGPYGDTEAFF. The CDR3 DNA is TGTGCCAGCAGCCCGGGACCGGGGCCCTATGGAGACACTGAAGCTTTCTTT.

CDR3 sequence: CASSLQGAQNEQFF. The CDR3 coding sequence is TGTGCCAGCAGCTTACAGGGGGCGCAAAATGAGCAGTTCTTC. The gene calls are TRBV11-2 and TRBJ2-1; the match to TRBD1 covers 8 bases. Germline CDR1 reads SGHAT; CDR2 reads FQNNGV. V lost 2 bases to trimming and J lost 7 bases; unmatched junction nucleotides: 4. There are 14 residues in the CDR3. The full variable domain, completed using reference TRBV11-2 and TRBJ2-1, is EAGVAQSPRYKIIEKRQSVAFWCNPISGHATLYWYQQILGQGPKLLIQFQNNGVVDDSQLPKDRFSAERLKGVDSTLKIQPAKLEDSAVYLCASSLQGAQNEQFFGPGTRLTVL.

This clonotype was counted ten times or more. The chain recombines TRBV9 with TRBJ2-6, with TRBD2 matching over 12 bases. The CDR3 is 20 residues long. Germline V gives CDR1 SGDLS, CDR2 YYNGEE. Trimming removed 1 base from V and 1 base from J; junction bases left unmatched: 9. In DNA form, the CDR3 reads TGTGCCAGCAGCGTAAGCAGGCGGACTAGCGGGATTTCTGGGGCCAACGTCCTGACTTTC. Translation: CASSVSRRTSGISGANVLTF. Complete variable domain (other parts from reference TRBV9 and TRBJ2-6): DSGVTQTPKHLITATGQRVTLRCSPRSGDLSVYWYQQSLDQGLQFLIQYYNGEERAKGNILERFSAQQFPDLHSELNLSSLELGDSALYFCASSVSRRTSGISGANVLTFGAGSRLTVL.

This clonotype was detected ten times or more. The rearrangement links TRBV10-3 to TRBJ2-7; 7 bases fit TRBD2. The V and J ends lost 3 bases and 0 bases, in that order; junction bases with no gene match: 8. CDR3 size: 16 residues. From germline, CDR1 is ENHRY and CDR2 SYGVKD. In nucleotides, the CDR3 is TGTGCCATCAGTGAACCCCTGGGCGGGAGCTCCTACGAGCAGTACTTC. This translates into CAISEPLGGSSYEQYF.

This clonotype occurred many times. CDR3 sequence: CASSVHLGEETQYF. CDR3 coding DNA: TGTGCCAGCAGTGTCCACCTGGGCGAAGAGACCCAGTACTTC. This sequence joins TRBV12-3 or TRBV12-4 and TRBJ2-5; D unresolved. Trimming took off 5 bases at V and 3 bases at J, with 13 bases between the two ends. The CDR3 is 14 amino acids.

This clonotype came up a few times. The rearrangement uses TRBV7-9 and TRBJ2-2; D unclear. The CDR3 sequence is 16 residues long. Germline V gene lookup returns CDR1 SEHNR and CDR2 FQNEAQ (reference sequence). Trimming left V 1 base short and J 1 base short, with 10 bases between. In DNA, the CDR3 is TGTGCCAGCAGCTTAGTGACCGGCCTGAACACCGGGGAGCTGTTTTTT. It translates to CASSLVTGLNTGELFF.

V usage is TRBV3-1 and J usage is TRBJ1-4; D gene uncertain. V was cut by 5 bases and J by 3 bases, with 10 bases left in between. This CDR3 comprises 14 residues. Germline assignment: CDR1 LGHDT and CDR2 YNNKEL (reference sequence). Written as DNA, the CDR3 is TGTGCCAGCAGCTTCGTTTCAGCTAATGAAAAACTGTTTTTT. Protein sequence: CASSFVSANEKLFF.

This clonotype appeared many times. This rearrangement joins TRBV5-6 to TRBJ1-3, with TRBD1 identical over 7 bases. CDR1 is SGHDT and CDR2 is YYEEEE in the germline V gene. The J segment lost 8 bases and the V segment lost 4 bases, leaving 9 bases of the junction unmatched. CDR3 length: 14 amino acids. CDR3 DNA sequence: TGTGCCAGCAGCCGGACAGGCGGTTCGGACACCATATATTTT. Its protein product is CASSRTGGSDTIYF.

This rearrangement joins TRBV29-1 to TRBJ2-5, with 7 positions matching TRBD1. Germline V gives CDR1 SQVTM, CDR2 ANQGSEA. The CDR3 covers 12 residues. Germline trimming cut 6 bases from V and 5 bases from J; bases unmatched to any gene: 6. CDR3 region: CSVQGQLETQYF. The CDR3 nucleotides read TGCAGCGTCCAGGGACAGTTGGAGACCCAGTACTTC.

This clonotype came up a few times. The chain combines TRBV12-3 or TRBV12-4 with TRBJ1-2; D gene ambiguous. The length of the CDR3 is 13 residues. V was cut by 3 bases and J by 8 bases, with 13 bases left in between. The CDR3 DNA sequence: TGTGCCAGCAGTTTGGATGGCAGTATCGGCTACACCTTC. Translation: CASSLDGSIGYTF.

The sample holds a few counts of this clonotype. V usage is TRBV6-2 or TRBV6-3 and J usage is TRBJ2-5; TRBD1 matches 7 bases. V dropped 2 bases and J dropped 5; count of bases not matched to a gene: 8. Per germline, CDR1 MNHEY and CDR2 SVGEGT. The CDR3 is 15 amino acids. DNA of the CDR3: TGTGCCAGCAGTTACCGGGACAGACGCGGGGAGACCCAGTACTTC. Its translation is CASSYRDRRGETQYF.

This clonotype was seen a handful of times. The chain employs TRBV5-4 and TRBJ1-1; D is undetermined. The germline V gene encodes CDR1 SGHNT and CDR2 YYREEE (reference sequence). V lost 4 bases to trimming and J lost 2 bases, with 12 bases between them. The CDR3 runs 14 residues. CDR3 loop: CASSPSVGNTEAFF. The CDR3 DNA follows: TGTGCCAGCAGCCCCAGCGTAGGTAACACTGAAGCTTTCTTT.

Concerning this clonotype itself: This may be a read error: a much more frequent sequence differs by one nucleotide. The CDR3 nucleotides are TGTACCAGCAGCTTAGTGGCCCATCATGAAGCTTTCTTT. Protein product: CTSSLVAHHEAFF. The J gene is TRBJ1-1, the V gene TRBV7-9; D is unresolved. CDR1 and CDR2 from the germline V gene are SEHNR and FQNEAQ (reference sequence). This CDR3 has 13 residues.